Listed below are T cell receptor beta chains from one sample, sequenced in a study of regulatory T cells in long-lasting Graves disease. TCRdb itself ran the multiplex PCR reads through MiXCR, one entry per CDR3 protein. The table shows about 450,000 distinct CDR3 sequences, with 23% occurring only once. Sequencing was performed on peripheral blood mononuclear cells (PBMCs), taken when the disease was refractory, from a patient treated with antithyroid drugs. The receptors were gathered from a female donor with Graves disease. The CDR3 runs from the conserved cysteine through the conserved F or W. A D gene is named only where the DNA matches it firmly. Rows may omit the clone size; those that give it use once, few, many or a size class.

- TRBJ2-5 - TRBV7-6 TGTGCCAGCAGCTTAGACGCCGGAAAAGAGACCCAGTACTTC CASSLDAGKETQYF
- TRBJ2-7 - TRBV12-3/TRBV12-4 TGTGCCAGCAGTTTAATGCGGGGATACGAGCAGTACTTC CASSLMRGYEQYF
- TRBJ1-5 many TRBV7-8 TGTGCCAGCAGCTTGCGGGACGGGTTAGCAAATCAGCCCCAGCATTTT CASSLRDGLANQPQHF
TRBD2 TRBJ2-7 few TRBV4-1 TGCGCCAGCAGCCTACTAACTAGCGGGACCGCTACCTACGAGCAGTACTTC CASSLLTSGTATYEQYF
TRBD2 TRBJ2-7 few TRBV7-2 TGTGCCAGCAGCCTAGGCGGACTAGCGGGAGGAATCTACGAGCAGTACTTC CASSLGGLAGGIYEQYF
TRBD2 TRBJ2-5 - TRBV4-3 TGCGCCAGCAGCCTTACAGCCGGACTAGCGGGAATTGAACAGTACTTC CASSLTAGLAGIEQYF
- TRBJ2-5 many TRBV20-1 TGCAGTGCTACGTCACAGGGTGGGGAGACCCAGTACTTC CSATSQGGETQYF
TRBD2 TRBJ2-3 - TRBV20-1 TGCAGTGCTAGAGATTGGCCTAGCGGGAGCACAGATACGCAGTATTTT CSARDWPSGSTDTQYF
TRBD1 TRBJ2-7 many TRBV2 TGTGCCAGCAGTGGATGGAACGTAGGGACAGGGTACTACGAGCAGTACTTC CASSGWNVGTGYYEQYF
- TRBJ1-1 few TRBV29-1 TGCAGCGTTGCTTCGGGGAACACTGAAGCTTTCTTT CSVASGNTEAFF
TRBD1 TRBJ2-5 few TRBV19 TGTGCCAGTAGTATCCGGACAGGGAACGGGGAGACCCAGTACTTC CASSIRTGNGETQYF
- TRBJ1-5 many TRBV20-1 TGCAGTGCTAGACCGGGGAATCAGCCCCAGCATTTT CSARPGNQPQHF
- TRBJ2-2 - TRBV7-2 TGTGCCAGCAGCGCCTCAAGGCCTAAGAACACCGGGGAGCTGTTTTTT CASSASRPKNTGELFF
TRBD1 TRBJ1-2 few TRBV6-1 TGTGCCAGCAGCCGTCTTACGGGACAGACATATGGCTACACCTTC CASSRLTGQTYGYTF
- TRBJ2-2 - TRBV7-3 TGTGCCAGCAGCTCCGGGCAGAGTCGGACCGGGGAGCTGTTTTTT CASSSGQSRTGELFF
- TRBJ2-2 few TRBV5-5 TGTGCCAGCAGCTTAATGGAGGCCGGGAGGGAGCTGTTTTTT CASSLMEAGRELFF
- TRBJ2-2 - TRBV30 TGTGCCTGGAGTGAGGGGATTCACACCGGGGAGCTGTTTTTT CAWSEGIHTGELFF